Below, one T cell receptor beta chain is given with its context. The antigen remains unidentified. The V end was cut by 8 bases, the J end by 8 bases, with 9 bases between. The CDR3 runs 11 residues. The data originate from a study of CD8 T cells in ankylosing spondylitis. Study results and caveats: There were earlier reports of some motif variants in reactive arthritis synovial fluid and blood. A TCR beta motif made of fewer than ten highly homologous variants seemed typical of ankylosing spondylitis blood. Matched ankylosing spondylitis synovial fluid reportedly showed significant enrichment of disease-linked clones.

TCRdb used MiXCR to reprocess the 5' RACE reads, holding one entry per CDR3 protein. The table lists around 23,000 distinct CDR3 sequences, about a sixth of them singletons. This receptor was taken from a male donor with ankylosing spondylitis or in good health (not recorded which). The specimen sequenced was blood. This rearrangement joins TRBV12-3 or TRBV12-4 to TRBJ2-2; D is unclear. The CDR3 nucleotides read TGTGCCAGCGGCGAGGAGGGGGAGCTGTTTTTT. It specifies CASGEEGELFF.